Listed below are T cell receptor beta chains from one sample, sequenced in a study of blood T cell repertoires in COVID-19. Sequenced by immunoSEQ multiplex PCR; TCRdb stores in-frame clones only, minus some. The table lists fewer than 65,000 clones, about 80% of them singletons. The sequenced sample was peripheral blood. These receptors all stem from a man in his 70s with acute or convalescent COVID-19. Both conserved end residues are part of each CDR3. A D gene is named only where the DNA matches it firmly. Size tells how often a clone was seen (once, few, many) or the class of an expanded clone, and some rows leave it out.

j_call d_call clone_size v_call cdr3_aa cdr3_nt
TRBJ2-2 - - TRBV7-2 CASSPRGGFTGELFF TGTGCCAGCAGCCCCAGGGGCGGGTTCACCGGGGAGCTGTTTTTT
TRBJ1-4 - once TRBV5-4 CASSLGPGLSEKLFF TGTGCCAGCAGCTTGGGGCCGGGGTTGAGTGAAAAACTGTTTTTT
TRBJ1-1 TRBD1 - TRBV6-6 CASSLTGGGTEAFF TGTGCCAGCAGCCTAACAGGGGGAGGAACTGAAGCTTTCTTT
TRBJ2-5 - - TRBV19 CASSRGGSGKETQYF TGTGCCAGTAGTCGTGGGGGGAGCGGCAAAGAGACCCAGTACTTC
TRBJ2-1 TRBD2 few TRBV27 CASSSPSSGGSNEQFF TGTGCCAGCAGTTCCCCCTCTAGCGGGGGTTCCAATGAGCAGTTCTTC
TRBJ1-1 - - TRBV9 CASSVGNMNTEAFF TGTGCCAGCAGCGTAGGTAACATGAACACTGAAGCTTTCTTT
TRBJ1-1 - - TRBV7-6 CASSLVQGRGNTEAFF TGTGCCAGCAGCTTAGTCCAGGGGAGGGGAAACACTGAAGCTTTCTTT
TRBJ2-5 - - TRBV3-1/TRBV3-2 CASSQVAGETQYF TGTGCCAGCAGCCAAGTGGCCGGGGAGACCCAGTACTTC
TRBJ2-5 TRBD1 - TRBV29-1 CSVVSAGGSQETQYF TGCAGCGTTGTGTCGGCAGGGGGCTCCCAAGAGACCCAGTACTTC
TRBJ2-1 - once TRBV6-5 CASSYGGGIVGEQFF TGTGCCAGCAGTTACGGGGGCGGCATTGTGGGTGAGCAGTTCTTC
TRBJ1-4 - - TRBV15 CATSRDSGFGTNEKLFF TGTGCCACCAGCAGAGATTCGGGGTTTGGAACTAATGAAAAACTGTTTTTT
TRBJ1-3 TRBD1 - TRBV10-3 CAIRGTGGYGNTIYF TGTGCCATCAGAGGGACAGGGGGATATGGAAACACCATATATTTT
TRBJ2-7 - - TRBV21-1 CASSKAEALQGYARQQYF TGTGCCAGCAGCAAAGCGGAAGCCTTACAGGGATATGCCCGGCAGCAGTACTTC
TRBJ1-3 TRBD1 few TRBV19 CASGTGDPSSGNTIYF TGTGCCAGTGGGACAGGGGACCCTAGCTCTGGAAACACCATATATTTT
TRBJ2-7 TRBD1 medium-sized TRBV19 CASSSPTGGLRGEQYF TGTGCCAGTAGCTCCCCTACAGGGGGCTTAAGGGGCGAGCAGTACTTC
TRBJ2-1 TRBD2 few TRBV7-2 CASSLEASGVLGQFF TGTGCCAGCAGCTTAGAGGCTAGCGGGGTGCTCGGGCAGTTCTTC
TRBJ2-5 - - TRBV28 CAFGKLGRMARRETQYF TGTGCCTTCGGGAAGCTGGGCCGGATGGCCCGACGGGAGACCCAGTACTTC
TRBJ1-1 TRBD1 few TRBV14 CASSPGQGARTEAFF TGTGCCAGCAGCCCTGGACAGGGGGCGAGGACTGAAGCTTTCTTT
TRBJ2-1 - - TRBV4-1 CASSQLDEGTAYNEQFF TGCGCCAGCAGCCAACTCGATGAGGGTACCGCTTACAATGAGCAGTTCTTC
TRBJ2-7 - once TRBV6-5 CASSTSGTPGVGDF TGTGCCAGCAGTACTTCCGGGACTCCTGGGGTAGGGGACTTC
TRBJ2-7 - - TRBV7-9 CASLRSTAGEQYF TGTGCCAGCCTCCGGTCGACTGCGGGGGAGCAGTACTTC
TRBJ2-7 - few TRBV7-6 CAEVLREGKYEQYF TGTGCCGAGGTATTGCGGGAAGGGAAGTACGAGCAGTACTTC
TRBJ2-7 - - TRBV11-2 CASSLGTGYEQYF TGTGCCAGCAGCTTGGGGACTGGATACGAGCAGTACTTC
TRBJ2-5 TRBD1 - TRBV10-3 CAISEPTGGRETQYF TGTGCCATCAGTGAGCCAACAGGGGGCAGAGAGACCCAGTACTTC
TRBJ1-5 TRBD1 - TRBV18 CASSPATGSGQPQHF TGTGCCAGCTCACCCGCGACAGGGTCGGGACAGCCCCAGCATTTT
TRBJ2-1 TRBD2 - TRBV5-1 CASSSGTLAGENEQFF TGCGCCAGCAGCTCCGGAACCCTAGCGGGAGAAAATGAGCAGTTCTTC
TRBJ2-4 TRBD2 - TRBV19 CASSRWGLAGDVDIQYF TGTGCCAGTAGTAGGTGGGGTCTAGCGGGGGATGTTGACATTCAGTACTTC
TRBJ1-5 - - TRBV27 CASSASWGVGNQPQHF TGTGCCAGCAGTGCAAGTTGGGGAGTAGGAAATCAGCCCCAGCATTTT
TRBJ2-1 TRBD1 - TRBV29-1 CSVKGSGTGGGHSYNEQFF TGCAGCGTTAAAGGGTCCGGGACAGGGGGCGGCCATTCCTACAATGAGCAGTTCTTC
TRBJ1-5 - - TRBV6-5 CASSYQVDQPQHF TGTGCCAGCAGCTATCAGGTTGATCAGCCCCAGCATTTT
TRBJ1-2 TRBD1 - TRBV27 CASSSTGINNYGYTF TGTGCCAGCAGTTCGACAGGGATAAATAACTATGGCTACACCTTC
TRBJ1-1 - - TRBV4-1 CASRYSRQDPEAFF TGCGCCAGCAGGTACAGCCGGCAGGATCCTGAAGCTTTCTTT
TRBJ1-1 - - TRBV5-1 CASSFSGRDTEAFF TGCGCCAGCAGCTTCTCCGGGAGGGACACTGAAGCTTTCTTT
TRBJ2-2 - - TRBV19 CASSILTGNTGELFF TGTGCCAGTAGTATTTTGACAGGGAACACCGGGGAGCTGTTTTTT
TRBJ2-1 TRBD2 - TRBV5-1 CASSWGGLSNYNEQFF TGCGCCAGCAGCTGGGGGGGACTCTCCAACTACAATGAGCAGTTCTTC